The sequence of this T cell receptor (beta chain) was determined in a study of ipilimumab plus nivolumab after autologous stem cell transplantation (dated by TCRdb to the early 2020s). Study-wide context: The median number of doses received by trial patients was about 5 for ipilimumab and 8 for nivolumab. Patients undergoing autologous transplant for high-risk diffuse large B cell lymphoma, mature T cell lymphoma, or multiple myeloma were enrolled in the trial. The intent-to-treat population of the trial consisted of some 33 patients. Both primary refractory and relapsed disease were represented in the DLBCL cohort, where 18-month progression-free survival was 85.7% and 28.6%, respectively. Points the paper makes about the study in general: Combined checkpoint inhibition appeared tolerable as post-transplant consolidation, according to the authors' conclusion. The authors stated that profiles of the T cell receptor repertoire, regulatory T cell phenotype and gut microbiota provided a biologic rationale for studying this approach further.

Via the germline V gene (reference sequence), CDR1 is SGHAT and CDR2 FQDESV. The CDR3 spans 14 residues, from the cysteine through the phenylalanine. The read is trimmed to its CDR3 DNA, 42 bases read in frame from base 1. V and J lose 0 bases and 5 bases, and a span of 8 bases separates them. Checkpoint therapy was initiated 14 to 28 days after autologous transplant, and ipilimumab was administered at 1 mg/kg intravenously on day 1 of selected weeks. The nivolumab dose was 3 mg/kg intravenously, delivered on day 1 of weeks 1, 4, 7, 10, and every two weeks through week 26. The study was a Phase Ib clinical trial testing combined checkpoint inhibition with ipilimumab and nivolumab as consolidation after autologous stem cell transplantation. Note on this clone: Its antigen is unknown. No base qualities exist here, and no much larger clone lies one base off it.

The library relied on the immunoSEQ multiplex PCR assay. What TCRdb holds here is the immuneACCESS table cut down to in-frame rearrangements. Part of the clones is not present; checked against another copy, under half of the missing clones reflect an unresolved V gene, and the others are unexplained. Here the sample has approximately 80,000 clones; 83% occur a single time. The top ten hold roughly 2% of the sample. The receptor's source is a male donor with diffuse large B-cell lymphoma. This material consisted of PBMCs, taken in a trial of ipilimumab plus nivolumab as post-transplant consolidation. The chain couples TRBV11-1 to TRBJ2-1; the D segment could be TRBD1, given 5 matching bases. The nucleotides are TGTGCCAGCAGCTTAGCCCTAGGGGACAATGAGCAGTTCTTC. It specifies CASSLALGDNEQFF.